This TCR beta chain stems from a study of blood T cells in healthy people across ages. Study-level results: Older age went with lower TCR beta diversity per million T cells, in a roughly linear way.

Isolating PBMCs gave at least 6 million of these cells per sample. This clonotype was seen repeatedly, ten times or more. Its target is unknown. At one of its ends the junction is not consistent with the germline gene, which may arise from a read error. It was with a sample-barcoded 5' primer and a J-beta primer mix that a second PCR of roughly 7 to 11 cycles was run. MiXCR, applied by TCRdb to the 5' RACE reads, yields one record per CDR3 protein. The table lists some 1.5 million distinct CDR3 sequences, 25% to 30% of them singletons. CDR3 length equals 13 residues. The V call is TRBV12-3 or TRBV12-4, the J call TRBJ1-2; 7 positions agree with TRBD1. This TCR derives from a woman between 25 and 40 years old in good health. The sequenced sample consisted of blood. In DNA, the CDR3 is TGTGCCAGCAGCTTAGGGGGCGGCTATGGCTACACCTTC. It translates to CASSLGGGYGYTF.